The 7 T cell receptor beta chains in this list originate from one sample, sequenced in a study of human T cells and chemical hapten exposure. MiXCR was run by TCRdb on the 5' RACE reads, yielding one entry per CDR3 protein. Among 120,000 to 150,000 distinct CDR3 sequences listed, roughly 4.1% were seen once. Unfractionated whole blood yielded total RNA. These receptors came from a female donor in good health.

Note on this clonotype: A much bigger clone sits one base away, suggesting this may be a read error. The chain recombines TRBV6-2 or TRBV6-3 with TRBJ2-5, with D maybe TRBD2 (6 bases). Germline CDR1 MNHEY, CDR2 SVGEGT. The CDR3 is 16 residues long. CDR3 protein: CASRPTKTGVEEIQYF. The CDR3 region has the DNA TGTGCCAGCAGACCCACCAAGACGGGGGTTGAGGAGATCCAGTACTTC.

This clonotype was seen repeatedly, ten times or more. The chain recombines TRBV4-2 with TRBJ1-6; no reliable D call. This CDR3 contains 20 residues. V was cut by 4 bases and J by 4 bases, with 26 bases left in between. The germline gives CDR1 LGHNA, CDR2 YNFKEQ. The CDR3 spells CASSPGPLQESAHYNSPLHF. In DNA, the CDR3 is TGTGCCAGCAGCCCCGGACCCCTGCAGGAATCCGCACATTATAATTCACCCCTCCACTTT.

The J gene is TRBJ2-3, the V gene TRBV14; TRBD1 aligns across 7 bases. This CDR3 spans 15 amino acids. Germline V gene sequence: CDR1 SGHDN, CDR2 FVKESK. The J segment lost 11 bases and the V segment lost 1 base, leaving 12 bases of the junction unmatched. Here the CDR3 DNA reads TGTGCCAGCAGCCAAGCAGGGGGTTGTATGAGAGGGCAGTATTTT. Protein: CASSQAGGCMRGQYF.

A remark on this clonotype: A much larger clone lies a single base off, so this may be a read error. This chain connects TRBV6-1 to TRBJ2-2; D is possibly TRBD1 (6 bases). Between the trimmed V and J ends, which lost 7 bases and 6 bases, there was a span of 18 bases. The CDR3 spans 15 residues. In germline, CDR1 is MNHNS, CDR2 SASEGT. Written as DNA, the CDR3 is TGTGCCAGCATTAGACTCGAGGGGGTCGCCGGGGAGCTGTTTTTT. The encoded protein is CASIRLEGVAGELFF.

The DNA for the CDR3 is TGCAGTGTCGCATTGCCTCGCAAAGAGACCCAGTACTTC. It encodes CSVALPRKETQYF. The rearrangement links TRBV20-1 to TRBJ2-5; D remains ambiguous. This CDR3 contains 13 residues. V was cut by 7 bases and J by 3 bases, with 15 bases left in between. Germline V gives CDR1 DFQATT, CDR2 SNEGSKA (reference sequence).

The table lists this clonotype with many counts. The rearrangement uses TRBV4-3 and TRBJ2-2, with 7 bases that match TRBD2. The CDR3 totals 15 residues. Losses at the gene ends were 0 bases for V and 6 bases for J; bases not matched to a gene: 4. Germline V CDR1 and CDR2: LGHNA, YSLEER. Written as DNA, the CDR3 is TGCGCCAGCAGCCAAGATCGGGCGGGGGCCGGGGAGCTGTTTTTT. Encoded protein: CASSQDRAGAGELFF.

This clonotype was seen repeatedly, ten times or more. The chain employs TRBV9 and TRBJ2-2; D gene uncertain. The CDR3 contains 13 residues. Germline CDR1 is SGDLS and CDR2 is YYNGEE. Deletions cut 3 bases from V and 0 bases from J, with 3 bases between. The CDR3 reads CASSATNTGELFF. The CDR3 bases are TGTGCCAGCAGCGCCACGAACACCGGGGAGCTGTTTTTT. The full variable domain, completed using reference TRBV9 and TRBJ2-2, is DSGVTQTPKHLITATGQRVTLRCSPRSGDLSVYWYQQSLDQGLQFLIQYYNGEERAKGNILERFSAQQFPDLHSELNLSSLELGDSALYFCASSATNTGELFFGEGSRLTVL.